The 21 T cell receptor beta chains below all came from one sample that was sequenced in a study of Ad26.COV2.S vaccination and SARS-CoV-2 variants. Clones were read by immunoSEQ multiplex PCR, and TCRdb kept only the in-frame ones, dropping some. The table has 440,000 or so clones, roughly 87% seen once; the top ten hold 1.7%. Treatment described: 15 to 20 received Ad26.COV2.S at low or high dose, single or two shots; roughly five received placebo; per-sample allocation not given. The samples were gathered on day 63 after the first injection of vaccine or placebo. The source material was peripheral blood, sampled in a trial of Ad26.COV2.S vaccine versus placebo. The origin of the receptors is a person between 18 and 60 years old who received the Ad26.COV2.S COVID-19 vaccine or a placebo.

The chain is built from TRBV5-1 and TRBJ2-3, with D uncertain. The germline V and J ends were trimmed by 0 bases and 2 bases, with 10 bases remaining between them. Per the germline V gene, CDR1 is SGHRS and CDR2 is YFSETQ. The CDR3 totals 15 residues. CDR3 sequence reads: CASSLGGSFTDTQYF. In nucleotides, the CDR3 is TGCGCCAGCAGCTTGGGCGGCAGCTTCACAGATACGCAGTATTTT.

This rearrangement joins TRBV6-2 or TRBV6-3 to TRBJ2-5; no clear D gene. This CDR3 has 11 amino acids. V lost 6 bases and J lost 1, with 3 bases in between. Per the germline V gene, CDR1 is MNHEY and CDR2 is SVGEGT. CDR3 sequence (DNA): TGTGCCAGCAGCCCCCAAGAGACCCAGTACTTC. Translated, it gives CASSPQETQYF.

CDR3 region: CASSYSGVAAYGYTF. The CDR3 bases are TGTGCCAGCAGTTACTCAGGGGTGGCCGCTTATGGCTACACCTTC. The rearrangement uses TRBV6-5 and TRBJ1-2; possibly TRBD1 for D (5 bases). Germline CDR1 MNHEY, CDR2 SVGAGI. The CDR3 runs 15 residues. Trimming shortened V by 0 bases and J by 5 bases, and 13 bases separated the two germline ends.

The CDR3 coding sequence is TGTGCCACCAGCAGGCGGACAGGGCGAAATTCACCCCTCCACTTT. This translates into CATSRRTGRNSPLHF. V gene TRBV15 combines with J gene TRBJ1-6; 8 bases are a match to TRBD1. CDR1 and CDR2 from the germline V gene are LNHNV and YYDKDF (reference sequence). This CDR3 spans 15 amino acids. V trimming: 3 bases; J trimming: 7 bases; junction bases outside the gene matches: 5.

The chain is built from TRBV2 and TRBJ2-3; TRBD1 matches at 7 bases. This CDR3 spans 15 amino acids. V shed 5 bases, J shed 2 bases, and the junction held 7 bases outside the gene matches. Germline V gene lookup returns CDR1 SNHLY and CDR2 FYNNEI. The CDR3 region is CASSLTGQATDTQYF. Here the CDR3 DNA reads TGTGCCAGCAGTCTAACCGGACAGGCCACAGATACGCAGTATTTT.

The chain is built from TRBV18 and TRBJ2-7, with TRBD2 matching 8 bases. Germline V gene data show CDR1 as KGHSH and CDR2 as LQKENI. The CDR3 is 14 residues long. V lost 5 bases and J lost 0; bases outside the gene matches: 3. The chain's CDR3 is CASSIAGNSYEQYF. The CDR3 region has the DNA TGTGCCAGCTCAATAGCGGGGAACTCCTACGAGCAGTACTTC.

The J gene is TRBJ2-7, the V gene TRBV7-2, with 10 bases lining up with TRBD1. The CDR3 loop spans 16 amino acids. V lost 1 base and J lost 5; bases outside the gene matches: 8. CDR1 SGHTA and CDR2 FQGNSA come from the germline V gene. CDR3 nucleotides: TGTGCCAGCAGCTTAGTCGCGGGACAGGGGAGCCACGAGCAGTACTTC. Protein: CASSLVAGQGSHEQYF. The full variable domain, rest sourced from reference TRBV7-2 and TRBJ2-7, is GAGVSQSPSNKVTEKGKDVELRCDPISGHTALYWYRQSLGQGLEFLIYFQGNSAPDKSGLPSDRFSAERTGGSVSTLTIQRTQQEDSAVYLCASSLVAGQGSHEQYFGPGTRLTVT.

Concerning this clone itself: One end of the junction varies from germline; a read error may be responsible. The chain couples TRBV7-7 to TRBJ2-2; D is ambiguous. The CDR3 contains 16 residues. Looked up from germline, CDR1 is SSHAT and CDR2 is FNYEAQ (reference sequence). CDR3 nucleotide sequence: TGTGCTAGCAGCGCGACCCGGTCAGCGAACACCGGGGAGCTGTTTTTT. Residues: CASSATRSANTGELFF.

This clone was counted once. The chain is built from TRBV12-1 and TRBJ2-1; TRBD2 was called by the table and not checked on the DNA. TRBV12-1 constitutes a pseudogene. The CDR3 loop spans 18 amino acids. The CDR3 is CASRPRTSGKSSYNEQFF. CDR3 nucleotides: TGTGCCAGCAGGCCTCGGACTAGCGGGAAATCCTCCTACAATGAGCAGTTCTTC.

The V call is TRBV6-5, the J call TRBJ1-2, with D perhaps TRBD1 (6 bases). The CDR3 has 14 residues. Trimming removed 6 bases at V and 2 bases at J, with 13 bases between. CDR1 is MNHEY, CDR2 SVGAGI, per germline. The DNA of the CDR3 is TGTGCCAGCAGAAAACAGGGAACAAACTATGGCTACACCTTC. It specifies CASRKQGTNYGYTF.

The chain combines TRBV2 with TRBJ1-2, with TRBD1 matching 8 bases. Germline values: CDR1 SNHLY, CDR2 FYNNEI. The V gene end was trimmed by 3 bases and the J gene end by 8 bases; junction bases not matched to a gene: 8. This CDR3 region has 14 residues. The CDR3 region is CASSDGQGLGGYTF. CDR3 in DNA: TGTGCCAGCAGTGACGGACAGGGTCTAGGCGGCTACACCTTC.

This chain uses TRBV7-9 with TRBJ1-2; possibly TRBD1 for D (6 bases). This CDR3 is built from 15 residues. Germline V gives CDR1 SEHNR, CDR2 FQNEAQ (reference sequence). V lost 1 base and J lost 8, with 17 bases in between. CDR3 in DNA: TGTGCCAGCAGCTTAGGAGGGACACCGTCTATGGGCTACACCTTC. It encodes CASSLGGTPSMGYTF.

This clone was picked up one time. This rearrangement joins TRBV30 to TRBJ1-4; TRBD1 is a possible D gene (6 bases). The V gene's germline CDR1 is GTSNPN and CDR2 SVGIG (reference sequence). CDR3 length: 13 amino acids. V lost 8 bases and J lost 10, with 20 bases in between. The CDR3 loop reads CAIRRGQSGKLFF. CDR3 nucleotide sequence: TGTGCCATCCGCAGGGGCCAGTCGGGAAAACTGTTTTTT.

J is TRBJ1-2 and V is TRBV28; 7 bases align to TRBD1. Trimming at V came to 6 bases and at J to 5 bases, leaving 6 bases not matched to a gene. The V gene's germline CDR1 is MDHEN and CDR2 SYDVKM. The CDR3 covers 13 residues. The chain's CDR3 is CASRTGTAYGYTF. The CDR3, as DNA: TGTGCCAGCAGGACCGGGACAGCATATGGCTACACCTTC.

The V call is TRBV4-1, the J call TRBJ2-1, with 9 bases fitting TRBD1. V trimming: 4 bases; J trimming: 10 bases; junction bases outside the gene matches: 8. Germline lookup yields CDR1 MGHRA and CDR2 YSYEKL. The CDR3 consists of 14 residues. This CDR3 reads CASSPGTGLGEQFF. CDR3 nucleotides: TGCGCCAGCAGCCCGGGGACAGGGCTCGGGGAGCAGTTCTTC.

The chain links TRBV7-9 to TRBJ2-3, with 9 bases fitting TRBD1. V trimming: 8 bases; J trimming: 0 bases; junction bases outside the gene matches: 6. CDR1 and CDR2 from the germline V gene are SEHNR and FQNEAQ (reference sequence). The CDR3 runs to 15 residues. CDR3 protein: CASGRGQGSTDTQYF. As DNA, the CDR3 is TGTGCCAGCGGTAGAGGACAGGGGAGCACAGATACGCAGTATTTT.

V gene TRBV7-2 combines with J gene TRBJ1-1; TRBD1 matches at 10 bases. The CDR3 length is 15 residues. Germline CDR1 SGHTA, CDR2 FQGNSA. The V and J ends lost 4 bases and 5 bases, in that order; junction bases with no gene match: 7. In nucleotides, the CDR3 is TGTGCCAGCAGCTGGGGGACAGGGGTTGGGACTGAAGCTTTCTTT. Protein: CASSWGTGVGTEAFF.

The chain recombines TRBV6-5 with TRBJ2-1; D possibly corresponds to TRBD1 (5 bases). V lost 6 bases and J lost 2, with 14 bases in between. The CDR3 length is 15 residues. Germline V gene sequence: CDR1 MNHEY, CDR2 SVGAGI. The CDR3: CASSTGYGTYNEQFF. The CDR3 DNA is TGTGCCAGCAGCACAGGATATGGTACCTACAATGAGCAGTTCTTC.

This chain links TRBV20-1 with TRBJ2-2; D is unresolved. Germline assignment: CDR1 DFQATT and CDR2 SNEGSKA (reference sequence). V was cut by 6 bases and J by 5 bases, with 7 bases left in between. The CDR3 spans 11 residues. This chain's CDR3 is CSAPRTGELFF. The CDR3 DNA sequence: TGCAGTGCCCCTAGGACCGGGGAGCTGTTTTTT.

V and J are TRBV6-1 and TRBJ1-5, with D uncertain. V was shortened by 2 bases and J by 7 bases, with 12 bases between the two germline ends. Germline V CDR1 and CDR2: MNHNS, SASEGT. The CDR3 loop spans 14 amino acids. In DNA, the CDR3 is TGTGCCAGCAGTGAATTATTGGGCCGCCAGCCCCAGCATTTT. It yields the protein CASSELLGRQPQHF.

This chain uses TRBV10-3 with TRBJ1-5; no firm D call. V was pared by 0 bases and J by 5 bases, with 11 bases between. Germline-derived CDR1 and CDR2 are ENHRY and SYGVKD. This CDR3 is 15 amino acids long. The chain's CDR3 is CAISESGYGYQPQHF. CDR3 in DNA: TGTGCCATCAGTGAGTCCGGGTACGGGTATCAGCCCCAGCATTTT.